This entry lists 31 T cell receptor beta chains sequenced from one sample in a study of blood T cell repertoires in COVID-19. TCRdb keeps only in-frame clones here, not all; method: immunoSEQ multiplex PCR. The data hold roughly 200,000 clones, with 70% to 80% observed a single time. The sample consisted of peripheral blood. The receptor set was obtained from a man in his fifties who had recovered from COVID-19.

The rearrangement links TRBV6-1 to TRBJ2-5; 7 nucleotides agree with TRBD2. The length of the CDR3 is 15 residues. J gave up 5 bases and V 2 bases, and 8 bases lay outside the gene matches. Germline V gene lookup returns CDR1 MNHNS and CDR2 SASEGT. The CDR3 loop reads CASSESGWGGETQYF. The CDR3 nucleotides read TGTGCCAGCAGTGAATCGGGATGGGGGGGGGAGACCCAGTACTTC.

This clone was recorded many times. As DNA, the CDR3 is TGTGCCAGCAGTTACTCGGGCAGGGGGAAGGAGGCTGAAGCTTTCTTT. This sequence encodes CASSYSGRGKEAEAFF. The gene calls are TRBV6-6 and TRBJ1-1; 7 bases line up with TRBD1. The junction had 10 bases not matched to a gene; V was cut back by 0 bases and J by 6 bases. Germline V gene data show CDR1 as MNHNY and CDR2 as SVGAGI (reference sequence). This CDR3 spans 16 amino acids.

The chain carries TRBV19 and TRBJ2-7; D remains ambiguous. Germline lookup yields CDR1 LNHDA and CDR2 SQIVND (reference sequence). V lost 0 bases to trimming and J lost 1 base, with 4 bases between them. The CDR3 sequence is 13 residues long. CDR3 nucleotide sequence: TGTGCCAGTAGTATAGACAGGTCCTACGAGCAGTACTTC. The encoded protein is CASSIDRSYEQYF.

As concerns this clone: Its ends do not fully match the called genes, so a read error is possible. The chain combines TRBV3-1 (or the pseudogene TRBV3-2) with TRBJ2-7, with D possibly being TRBD2 (5 bases). The CDR3 runs to 12 residues. Germline assignment: CDR1 LGHDT and CDR2 YNNKEL (reference sequence). The CDR3 here is CASSQVDSEGVF. The DNA for the CDR3 is TGTGCCAGCAGCCAAGTAGACTCTGAGGGCGTATTC.

Here the CDR3 reads CASSDQTGLSYEQYF. In DNA, the CDR3 is TGTGCCAGCAGCGACCAGACAGGGCTCTCTTACGAGCAGTACTTC. This chain uses TRBV21-1 with TRBJ2-7; the table's TRBD1 call for D was not verified on the DNA. TRBV21-1 counts as a pseudogene. CDR3 length: 15 amino acids.

The chain is built from TRBV4-1 and TRBJ1-4; D not resolved. The ends were cut back, 0 bases at V and 0 bases at J, with 8 bases in the middle. The CDR3 extends over 16 amino acids. The V gene's germline CDR1 is MGHRA and CDR2 YSYEKL. CDR3 residues: CASSQEQTTTNEKLFF. The CDR3 coding sequence is TGCGCCAGCAGCCAAGAACAGACTACAACTAATGAAAAACTGTTTTTT.

The chain combines TRBV5-1 with TRBJ1-1; the D gene is possibly TRBD1 (5 bases). Between the trimmed V and J ends, which lost 4 bases and 6 bases, there was a span of 16 bases. The CDR3 has 14 residues. CDR1 and CDR2 (germline): SGHRS, YFSETQ. CDR3 region: CASSESPRVSEAFF. Here the CDR3 DNA reads TGCGCCAGCAGCGAGAGCCCCAGGGTCTCTGAAGCTTTCTTT.

CDR3 nucleotides: TGTGCCAGCAGTTACTCGTGGACTAGCGGGAAGGAGCTGTTTTTT. Translated: CASSYSWTSGKELFF. V is TRBV6-5 and J is TRBJ2-2; 12 nucleotides agree with TRBD2. CDR1 is MNHEY and CDR2 is SVGAGI in the germline V gene. The V segment lost 0 bases and the J segment 10 bases; nucleotides outside the gene matches: 3. The CDR3 runs to 15 residues.

This clone came up a few times. This chain links TRBV30 with TRBJ1-5; a weak D match, TRBD1 (5 bases). The germline V and J ends were trimmed by 7 bases and 1 base, with 11 bases remaining between them. This CDR3 has 13 residues. Germline V gene lookup returns CDR1 GTSNPN and CDR2 SVGIG (reference sequence). The CDR3 reads CALSRGSNQPQHF. CDR3 nucleotide sequence: TGTGCCTTGTCTCGGGGGAGCAATCAGCCCCAGCATTTT.

This clone showed up just a few times. V gene TRBV5-1 combines with J gene TRBJ2-7, with TRBD2 matching over 11 bases. The germline gives CDR1 SGHRS, CDR2 YFSETQ. With 5 bases clipped from V and 4 bases from J, the junction kept 8 bases outside the gene matches. This CDR3 contains 15 residues. The CDR3 protein is CASSPTSGSRYEQYF. The DNA for the CDR3 is TGCGCCAGCAGTCCTACTAGCGGGAGTAGATACGAGCAGTACTTC.

This CDR3 is CASSAGQGRRNEKLFF. DNA of the CDR3: TGCGCCAGCAGCGCAGGACAGGGACGGCGAAATGAAAAACTGTTTTTT. The chain uses TRBV5-1 and TRBJ1-4; 8 nucleotides align to TRBD1. CDR3 length: 16 residues. Trimming removed 4 bases from V and 5 bases from J; junction bases left unmatched: 10. Germline V CDR1 and CDR2: SGHRS, YFSETQ. The complete variable domain, with remaining parts taken from reference TRBV5-1 and TRBJ1-4, reads KAGVTQTPRYLIKTRGQQVTLSCSPISGHRSVSWYQQTPGQGLQFLFEYFSETQRNKGNFPGRFSGRQFSNSRSEMNVSTLELGDSALYLCASSAGQGRRNEKLFFGSGTQLSVL.

The rearrangement links TRBV15 to TRBJ2-3; tentative D call: TRBD2 (5 bases). The CDR3 extends over 14 amino acids. The V gene's germline CDR1 is LNHNV and CDR2 YYDKDF (reference sequence). V was cut by 0 bases and J by 6 bases, with 10 bases left in between. CDR3: CATSREALADTQYF. Written as DNA, the CDR3 is TGTGCCACCAGCAGAGAAGCGCTAGCTGATACGCAGTATTTT.

To note about this clone: A much larger clonotype is one base distant, so this may be a read error. This sequence joins TRBV9 and TRBJ2-7; TRBD1 aligns across 9 bases. V shed 3 bases and J 9 bases; nucleotides not matched to a gene: 10. Germline V gives CDR1 SGDLS, CDR2 YYNGEE. The CDR3 runs to 14 residues. The CDR3 spells CASSARTGDGGQYF. CDR3 nucleotides: TGTGCCAGCAGCGCACGGACAGGGGACGGGGGGCAGTACTTC. Based on the CDR3 plus reference TRBV9 and TRBJ2-7, the full variable domain is DSGVTQTPKHLITATGQRVTLRCSPRSGDLSVYWYQQSLDQGLQFLIQYYNGEERAKGNILERFSAQQFPDLHSELNLSSLELGDSALYFCASSARTGDGGQYFGPGTRLTVT.

The J gene is TRBJ2-3, the V gene TRBV19; D possibly corresponds to TRBD2 (5 bases). The germline gives CDR1 LNHDA, CDR2 SQIVND (reference sequence). The CDR3 extends over 14 amino acids. Trimming took off 5 bases at V and 3 bases at J, with 12 bases between the two ends. Written as DNA, the CDR3 is TGTGCCAGTAGTTCCACGGGGATAACAGATACGCAGTATTTT. This encodes CASSSTGITDTQYF.

The V call is TRBV24-1, the J call TRBJ2-2; no definite D call. Germline V gives CDR1 KGHDR, CDR2 SFDVKD. V was shortened by 7 bases and J by 0 bases, with 5 bases between the two germline ends. This CDR3 comprises 13 residues. CDR3 DNA: TGTGCCACCAGGGGCGCGAACACCGGGGAGCTGTTTTTT. The encoded protein is CATRGANTGELFF.

Here the CDR3 DNA reads TGTGCCAGTAGTATCCCAACATGGACTAACGACTATGGCTACACCTTC. This encodes CASSIPTWTNDYGYTF. V usage is TRBV19 and J usage is TRBJ1-2; D gene unclear. The CDR3 runs 16 residues. CDR1 and CDR2 from the germline V gene are LNHDA and SQIVND (reference sequence). The germline V and J ends were trimmed by 3 bases and 3 bases, with 17 bases remaining between them.

This clone showed up just once. V gene TRBV3-1 (or the pseudogene TRBV3-2) combines with J gene TRBJ1-2; 7 bases line up with TRBD1. Trimming took 1 base from V and 4 from J; bases not matched to a gene: 3. This CDR3 has 14 amino acids. Germline CDR1 and CDR2: LGHDT and YNNKEL (reference sequence). CDR3 coding DNA: TGTGCCAGCAGCCAAGGGACAGGCCGCTATGGCTACACCTTC. Translating it yields CASSQGTGRYGYTF.

There are a few counts of this clone. V is TRBV14 and J is TRBJ2-1, with TRBD2 identical over 7 bases. The CDR3 sequence is 14 residues long. V lost 4 bases to trimming and J lost 4 bases; unmatched junction nucleotides: 4. Looked up from germline, CDR1 is SGHDN and CDR2 is FVKESK. The CDR3 nucleotides are TGTGCCAGCAGCCGGCTAGCGGTTTACAATGAGCAGTTCTTC. Its protein product is CASSRLAVYNEQFF. The full variable domain, completed using reference TRBV14 and TRBJ2-1, is EAGVTQFPSHSVIEKGQTVTLRCDPISGHDNLYWYRRVMGKEIKFLLHFVKESKQDESGMPNNRFLAERTGGTYSTLKVQPAELEDSGVYFCASSRLAVYNEQFFGPGTRLTVL.

The gene calls are TRBV5-1 and TRBJ1-1; TRBD1 aligns across 7 bases. J was trimmed by 3 bases and V by 1 base; bases with no gene match: 9. This CDR3 region has 16 residues. CDR1 is SGHRS and CDR2 is YFSETQ in the germline V gene. The CDR3 DNA reads as TGCGCCAGCAGCTTGATCCTACAGGGGATCGACACTGAAGCTTTCTTT. It yields the protein CASSLILQGIDTEAFF.

J is TRBJ2-7 and V is TRBV18, with 10 positions matching TRBD2. The trim removed 0 bases at V and 3 bases at J, leaving 2 bases unmatched. Germline assignment: CDR1 KGHSH and CDR2 LQKENI. This CDR3 has 15 residues. The CDR3, as DNA: TGTGCCAGCTCACCACCGGCTAGCGGGAGCTACGAGCAGTACTTC. It is translated as CASSPPASGSYEQYF.

This clone was seen a single time. The rearrangement joins TRBV5-1 to TRBJ2-5, with 13 bases aligning to TRBD2. With 5 bases clipped from V and 4 bases from J, the junction kept 8 bases outside the gene matches. Germline V CDR1 and CDR2: SGHRS, YFSETQ. The CDR3 extends over 16 amino acids. The CDR3 protein is CASRTGTSGIRETQYF. The CDR3 DNA reads as TGCGCCAGCAGAACCGGGACTAGCGGGATTAGAGAGACCCAGTACTTC.

The chain employs TRBV11-2 and TRBJ2-1, with D tentatively TRBD1 (6 bases). The CDR3 is made up of 15 amino acids. Trimming took 6 bases from V and 8 from J, leaving 20 bases between them. Germline-derived CDR1 and CDR2 are SGHAT and FQNNGV. CDR3 bases: TGTGCCAGCAGTCCACGGAAGGGGGTTATTGATGAGCAGTTCTTC. Protein product: CASSPRKGVIDEQFF.

The genes are TRBV27 and TRBJ1-1; D not certain. V lost 6 bases to trimming and J lost 3 bases, with 11 bases between them. Germline CDR1 is MNHEY and CDR2 is SMNVEV (reference sequence). There are 13 residues in the CDR3. The CDR3 nucleotides read TGTGCCAGCAGGCGAAACAGCTACACTGAAGCTTTCTTT. Its protein product is CASRRNSYTEAFF.

The genes are TRBV24-1 and TRBJ1-2; D unresolved. V dropped 0 bases and J dropped 4 bases, with 5 bases sitting between them. The CDR3 runs 13 residues. Germline values: CDR1 KGHDR, CDR2 SFDVKD. The CDR3 region is CATSDLFFYGYTF. CDR3 in DNA: TGTGCCACCAGTGATTTGTTCTTCTATGGCTACACCTTC.

The chain is built from TRBV29-1 and TRBJ2-2, with D possibly TRBD2 on 6 matching bases. CDR3 length: 15 residues. Germline-derived CDR1 and CDR2 are SQVTM and ANQGSEA. The germline V and J ends were trimmed by 7 bases and 4 bases, with 19 bases remaining between them. The CDR3 bases are TGCAGCGCCCGAGCGGCGGGAAGAGGCACCGGGGAGCTGTTTTTT. It specifies CSARAAGRGTGELFF.

This clone was detected only once. The chain recombines TRBV29-1 with TRBJ1-5, with D possibly being TRBD1 (6 bases). The CDR3 extends over 13 amino acids. Between the trimmed V and J ends, which lost 8 bases and 6 bases, there was a span of 17 bases. The germline V gene encodes CDR1 SQVTM and CDR2 ANQGSEA. CDR3 sequence: CSISRDMGQPQHF. The CDR3 DNA follows: TGCAGCATTAGCAGGGACATGGGTCAGCCCCAGCATTTT.

The chain couples TRBV7-2 to TRBJ2-2; TRBD2 agrees at 11 bases. CDR3 length equals 18 residues. J gave up 0 bases and V 4 bases, and 7 bases lay outside the gene matches. Germline lookup yields CDR1 SGHTA and CDR2 FQGNSA. CDR3 loop: CASSSRLAGRTNTGELFF. Here the CDR3 DNA reads TGTGCCAGCAGCTCGAGACTAGCGGGACGGACGAACACCGGGGAGCTGTTTTTT.

V and J are TRBV11-2 and TRBJ1-2, with no clear D. Germline V lookup: CDR1 SGHAT, CDR2 FQNNGV. The CDR3 covers 13 residues. Trimming shortened V by 2 bases and J by 2 bases, and 6 bases separated the two germline ends. In DNA form, the CDR3 reads TGTGCCAGCAGCTTATACGGGAACTATGGCTACACCTTC. Its translation is CASSLYGNYGYTF.

The chain carries TRBV7-8 and TRBJ2-3; TRBD2 matches at 8 bases. This CDR3 comprises 18 residues. V trimming: 1 base; J trimming: 6 bases; junction bases outside the gene matches: 15. The V gene's germline CDR1 is SGHVS and CDR2 FQNEAQ. In DNA, the CDR3 is TGTGCCAGCAGCTTAGAGGGTAGCGGGACTCTAAAAAGGGATACGCAGTATTTT. It yields the protein CASSLEGSGTLKRDTQYF.

The chain joins TRBV2 to TRBJ2-1, with 7 bases lining up with TRBD2. The trim removed 4 bases at V and 7 bases at J, leaving 16 bases unmatched. The CDR3 is 17 amino acids. Per germline, CDR1 SNHLY and CDR2 FYNNEI. DNA of the CDR3: TGTGCCAGCAGTGGTGGTAGCGGGCGATTTAGTGGTAATGAGCAGTTCTTC. The encoded protein is CASSGGSGRFSGNEQFF. The full variable domain, completed using reference TRBV2 and TRBJ2-1, is EPEVTQTPSHQVTQMGQEVILRCVPISNHLYFYWYRQILGQKVEFLVSFYNNEISEKSEIFDDQFSVERPDGSNFTLKIRSTKLEDSAMYFCASSGGSGRFSGNEQFFGPGTRLTVL.

V and J are TRBV3-1 (or the pseudogene TRBV3-2) and TRBJ2-7; 8 bases are a match to TRBD2. Germline-derived CDR1 and CDR2 are LGHDT and YNNKEL (reference sequence). Trimming removed 2 bases from V and 7 bases from J; junction bases left unmatched: 10. The CDR3 is 15 residues long. DNA for the CDR3: TGTGCCAGCAGCCAACTACTCCCCGCGGGAGGTGAGCAGTACTTC. This translates into CASSQLLPAGGEQYF.